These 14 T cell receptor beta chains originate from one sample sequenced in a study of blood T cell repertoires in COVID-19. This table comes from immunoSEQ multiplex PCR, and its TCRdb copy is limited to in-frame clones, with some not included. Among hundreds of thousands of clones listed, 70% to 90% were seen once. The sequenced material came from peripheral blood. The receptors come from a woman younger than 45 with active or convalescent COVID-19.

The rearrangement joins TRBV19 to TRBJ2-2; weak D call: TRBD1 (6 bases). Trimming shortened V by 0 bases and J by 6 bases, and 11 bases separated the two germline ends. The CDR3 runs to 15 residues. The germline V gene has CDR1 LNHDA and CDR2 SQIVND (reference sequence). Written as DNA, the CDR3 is TGTGCCAGTAGTATAGATCGGACAGCCCCCGGGGAGCTGTTTTTT. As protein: CASSIDRTAPGELFF.

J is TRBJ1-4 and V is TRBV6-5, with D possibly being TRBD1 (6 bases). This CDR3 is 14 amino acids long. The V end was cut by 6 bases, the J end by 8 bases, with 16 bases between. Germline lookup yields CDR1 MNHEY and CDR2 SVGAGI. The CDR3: CASSHPDSGEKLFF. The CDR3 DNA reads TGTGCCAGCAGCCATCCGGACAGTGGGGAAAAACTGTTTTTT.

CDR3 region: CASSQDTGWSQPQHF. CDR3 coding DNA: TGTGCCAGCAGCCAAGATACGGGTTGGTCGCAGCCCCAGCATTTT. This chain connects TRBV3-1 (or the pseudogene TRBV3-2) to TRBJ1-5; D call uncertain. CDR1 is LGHDT, CDR2 YNNKEL, per germline (reference sequence). Trimming took off 0 bases at V and 7 bases at J, with 13 bases between the two ends. CDR3 length: 15 residues.

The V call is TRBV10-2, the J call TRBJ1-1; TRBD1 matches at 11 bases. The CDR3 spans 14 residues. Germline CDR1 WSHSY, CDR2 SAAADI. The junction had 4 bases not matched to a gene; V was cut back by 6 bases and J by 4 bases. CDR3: CASRAGQGGTEAFF. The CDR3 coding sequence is TGCGCCAGCAGAGCGGGACAGGGGGGCACTGAAGCTTTCTTT.

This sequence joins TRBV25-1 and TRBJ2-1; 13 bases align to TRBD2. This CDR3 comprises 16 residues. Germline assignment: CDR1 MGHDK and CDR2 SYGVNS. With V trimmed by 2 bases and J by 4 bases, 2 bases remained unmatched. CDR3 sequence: CASSERLAGGYNEQFF. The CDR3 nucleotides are TGTGCCAGCAGTGAACGACTAGCGGGAGGTTACAATGAGCAGTTCTTC.

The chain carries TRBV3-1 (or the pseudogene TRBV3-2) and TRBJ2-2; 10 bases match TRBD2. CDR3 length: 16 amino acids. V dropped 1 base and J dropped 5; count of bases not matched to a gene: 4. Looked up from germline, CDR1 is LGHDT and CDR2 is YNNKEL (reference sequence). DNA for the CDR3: TGTGCCAGCAGCCAAGGTTCTAGCGGGGGAACCGGGGAGCTGTTTTTT. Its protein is CASSQGSSGGTGELFF.

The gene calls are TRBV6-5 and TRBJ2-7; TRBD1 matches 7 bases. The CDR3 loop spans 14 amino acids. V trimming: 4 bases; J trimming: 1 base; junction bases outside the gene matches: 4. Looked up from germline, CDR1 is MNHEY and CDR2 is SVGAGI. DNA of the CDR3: TGTGCCAGCAGTTCCTGGACAGGTTCCTACGAGCAGTACTTC. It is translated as CASSSWTGSYEQYF.

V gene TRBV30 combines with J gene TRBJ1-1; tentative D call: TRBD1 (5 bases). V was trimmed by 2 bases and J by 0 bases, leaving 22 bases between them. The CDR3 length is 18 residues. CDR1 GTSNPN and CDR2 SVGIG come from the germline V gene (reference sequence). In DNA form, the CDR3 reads TGTGCCTGGAGTTTGGGGCTATCCTTTACTGGGATGAACACTGAAGCTTTCTTT. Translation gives CAWSLGLSFTGMNTEAFF.

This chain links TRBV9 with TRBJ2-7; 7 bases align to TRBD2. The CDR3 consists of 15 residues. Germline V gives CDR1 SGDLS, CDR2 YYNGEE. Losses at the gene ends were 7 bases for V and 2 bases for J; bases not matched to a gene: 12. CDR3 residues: CASARSTGGPYEQYF. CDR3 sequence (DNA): TGTGCCAGCGCGAGGTCAACGGGAGGTCCCTACGAGCAGTACTTC.

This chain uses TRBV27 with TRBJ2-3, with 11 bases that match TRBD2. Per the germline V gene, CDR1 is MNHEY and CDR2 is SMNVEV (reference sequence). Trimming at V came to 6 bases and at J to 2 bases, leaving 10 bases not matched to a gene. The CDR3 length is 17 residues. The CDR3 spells CASSQLGLAEHTDTQYF. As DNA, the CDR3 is TGTGCCAGCAGCCAATTGGGACTAGCGGAACACACAGATACGCAGTATTTT.

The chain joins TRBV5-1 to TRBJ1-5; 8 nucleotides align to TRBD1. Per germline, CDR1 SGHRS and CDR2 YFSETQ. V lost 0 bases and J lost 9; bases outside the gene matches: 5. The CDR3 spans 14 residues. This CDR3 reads CASSLGGQGVPQHF. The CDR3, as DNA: TGCGCCAGCAGCTTGGGTGGACAGGGTGTGCCCCAGCATTTT. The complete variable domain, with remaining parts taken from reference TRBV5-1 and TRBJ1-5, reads KAGVTQTPRYLIKTRGQQVTLSCSPISGHRSVSWYQQTPGQGLQFLFEYFSETQRNKGNFPGRFSGRQFSNSRSEMNVSTLELGDSALYLCASSLGGQGVPQHFGDGTRLSIL.

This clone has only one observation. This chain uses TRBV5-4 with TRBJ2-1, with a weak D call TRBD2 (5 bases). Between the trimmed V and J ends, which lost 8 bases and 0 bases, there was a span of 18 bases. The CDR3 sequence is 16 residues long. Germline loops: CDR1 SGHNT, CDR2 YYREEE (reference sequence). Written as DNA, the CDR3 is TGTGCCAGTTCTCAAGGGCTAGCAAGCTCCTACAATGAGCAGTTCTTC. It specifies CASSQGLASSYNEQFF.

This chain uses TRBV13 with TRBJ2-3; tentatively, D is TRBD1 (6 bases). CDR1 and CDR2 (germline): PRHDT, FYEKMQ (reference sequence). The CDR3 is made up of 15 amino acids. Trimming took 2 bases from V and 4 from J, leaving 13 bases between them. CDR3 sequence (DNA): TGTGCCAGCAGCTTACTAGGGGGAGTGGCAGATACGCAGTATTTT. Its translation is CASSLLGGVADTQYF.

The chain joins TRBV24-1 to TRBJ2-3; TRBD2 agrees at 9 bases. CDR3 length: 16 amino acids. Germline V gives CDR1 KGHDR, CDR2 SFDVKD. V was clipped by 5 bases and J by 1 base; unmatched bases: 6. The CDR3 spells CATSAGSGSRTDTQYF. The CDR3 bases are TGTGCCACCAGTGCGGGTAGCGGGAGTCGCACAGATACGCAGTATTTT.